Shown below are 6 T cell receptor beta chains from a single sample sequenced in a study of T cell responses to AZD1222 COVID-19 vaccine. Generated by immunoSEQ multiplex PCR, the TCRdb table keeps only in-frame clones and is missing some. Among 100,000 to 150,000 clones listed, roughly nine tenths were seen once. The specimen was peripheral blood, collected on day 0 of AZD1222 vaccination. These TCRs come from an adult in good health.

This clone was seen a few times. The chain couples TRBV6-1 to TRBJ1-4; D unclear. This CDR3 is 15 amino acids long. V gave up 2 bases and J gave up 7 bases, with 14 bases separating them. CDR1 and CDR2 from the germline V gene are MNHNS and SASEGT. CDR3 DNA: TGTGCCAGCAGTGAATTAGAGGAAGGGAGTGAAAAACTGTTTTTT. Encoded protein: CASSELEEGSEKLFF.

The chain links TRBV27 to TRBJ1-3; D is ambiguous. Trimming removed 3 bases at V and 4 bases at J, with 7 bases between. This CDR3 spans 13 amino acids. Germline assignment: CDR1 MNHEY and CDR2 SMNVEV (reference sequence). CDR3 in DNA: TGTGCCAGCAGTTTGGCCGCCGGAAACACCATATATTTT. Amino acid sequence: CASSLAAGNTIYF.

V is TRBV28 and J is TRBJ1-1; D unclear. Deletions cut 2 bases from V and 0 bases from J, with 4 bases between. In germline, CDR1 is MDHEN, CDR2 SYDVKM. This CDR3 spans 13 amino acids. CDR3 amino acids: CASSLAMNTEAFF. CDR3 nucleotides: TGTGCCAGCAGTTTAGCAATGAACACTGAAGCTTTCTTT.

V usage is TRBV2 and J usage is TRBJ2-7, with D hard to call. CDR1 is SNHLY, CDR2 FYNNEI, per germline. This CDR3 has 14 residues. V was cut by 4 bases and J by 0 bases, with 10 bases left in between. The CDR3, as DNA: TGTGCCAGCAGTGTTGAGGATGACTCCTACGAGCAGTACTTC. It specifies CASSVEDDSYEQYF.

The chain combines TRBV6-5 with TRBJ1-1, with 7 bases fitting TRBD1. CDR1 is MNHEY, CDR2 SVGAGI, per germline. V lost 6 bases to trimming and J lost 5 bases; unmatched junction nucleotides: 6. This CDR3 comprises 13 residues. The CDR3 coding sequence is TGTGCCAGCAGCCAAGACAGGGCGACTGAAGCTTTCTTT. Translated, it gives CASSQDRATEAFF.

The chain joins TRBV9 to TRBJ1-1; no clear D. Germline CDR1 and CDR2: SGDLS and YYNGEE. With 4 bases removed from V and 1 base from J, the gap between germline ends came to 11 bases. This CDR3 has 14 amino acids. The CDR3 sequence: CASSPEGRNTEAFF. The CDR3, as DNA: TGTGCCAGCAGCCCAGAGGGCAGGAACACTGAAGCTTTCTTT.